One sample yielded the 6 T cell receptor beta chains listed below, sequenced in a study of identical twins. TCRdb independently ran MiXCR on the 5' RACE reads; one entry per CDR3 protein. The sample holds 1.5 million to 2 million distinct CDR3 sequences; less than 40% are singletons and the top ten take over 0.25%. The specimen was cord blood. The receptors shown here come from a newborn girl in good health.

The genes are TRBV30 and TRBJ2-1; 10 bases match TRBD2. The trim removed 3 bases at V and 4 bases at J, leaving 3 bases unmatched. CDR1 and CDR2 from the germline V gene are GTSNPN and SVGIG (reference sequence). This CDR3 is built from 14 residues. CDR3 region: CAWSTSGAYNEQFF. Written as DNA, the CDR3 is TGTGCCTGGAGCACTAGCGGGGCTTACAATGAGCAGTTCTTC.

This clonotype has just a few counts. The rearrangement uses TRBV20-1 and TRBJ2-1; TRBD2 agrees at 8 bases. V shed 4 bases, J shed 0 bases, and the junction held 8 bases outside the gene matches. Germline V gene lookup returns CDR1 DFQATT and CDR2 SNEGSKA (reference sequence). The CDR3 is made up of 16 amino acids. In DNA, the CDR3 is TGCAGTGCTAACCCGACTAGCGCGAGCTCCTACAATGAGCAGTTCTTC. As protein: CSANPTSASSYNEQFF.

Worth noting for this clonotype: At one of its ends the junction is not consistent with the germline gene, which may arise from a read error. The rearrangement links TRBV5-1 to TRBJ2-1; D may be TRBD1 (7 bases). The CDR3 contains 15 residues. Germline CDR1 and CDR2: SGHRS and YFSETQ. CDR3: CAGSRQGGSYNEQFF. The CDR3 DNA sequence: TGCGCCGGCAGTCGACAGGGAGGCTCCTACAATGAGCAGTTCTTC.

This clonotype showed up just a few times. The chain carries TRBV2 and TRBJ2-3; D is possibly TRBD2 (6 bases). Trimming cost V 4 bases and J 3 bases, with 11 bases left between them. Germline loops: CDR1 SNHLY, CDR2 FYNNEI. The CDR3 is 14 residues long. This CDR3 reads CASSGLGRTDTQYF. CDR3 sequence (DNA): TGTGCCAGCAGTGGACTAGGCAGAACAGATACGCAGTATTTT. The variable domain in full, with the rest retrieved from reference TRBV2 and TRBJ2-3, is EPEVTQTPSHQVTQMGQEVILRCVPISNHLYFYWYRQILGQKVEFLVSFYNNEISEKSEIFDDQFSVERPDGSNFTLKIRSTKLEDSAMYFCASSGLGRTDTQYFGPGTRLTVL.

This clonotype was seen ten or more times. A read error may account for a junction end that differs from germline. The J gene is TRBJ2-7, the V gene TRBV29-1, with unresolved D. Germline CDR1 SQVTM, CDR2 ANQGSEA. The CDR3 extends over 11 amino acids. The DNA of the CDR3 is TGCAGCGTCGAAGAAAGCTACGAGCAGTACTTC. This sequence encodes CSVEESYEQYF.

CDR3: CASSHGLAGYNEQFF. The CDR3 DNA follows: TGCGCCAGCAGCCACGGACTAGCGGGCTACAATGAGCAGTTCTTC. The chain links TRBV5-1 to TRBJ2-1, with 11 bases aligning to TRBD2. J gave up 3 bases and V 4 bases, and 3 bases lay outside the gene matches. Per the germline V gene, CDR1 is SGHRS and CDR2 is YFSETQ. The CDR3 covers 15 residues. Full variable domain (rest looked up from reference TRBV5-1 and TRBJ2-1): KAGVTQTPRYLIKTRGQQVTLSCSPISGHRSVSWYQQTPGQGLQFLFEYFSETQRNKGNFPGRFSGRQFSNSRSEMNVSTLELGDSALYLCASSHGLAGYNEQFFGPGTRLTVL.